These T cell receptor beta chains were read from a single sample in a study of radiation and T cells in renal cell carcinoma. Clones were sequenced by immunoSEQ multiplex PCR, and TCRdb holds only the in-frame ones, with some missing. The sample lists about 26,000 clones, over 70% occurring once. This material consisted of blood, taken from a patient whose treatment included radiotherapy and nephrectomy. The receptors come from a man aged 60 to 69 with renal cell carcinoma. Each CDR3 is given without its conserved first and last residue. Some rows have no size entry. The others give once, few or many, or a class for an expanded clone.

len: 9
abundance: -
v_gene: TRBV7-2
CDR3aa: ASSLGQGFT

len: 14
abundance: -
v_gene: TRBV9
CDR3aa: ASSKVVAGDWETQY

len: 14
abundance: -
v_gene: TRBV11-3
CDR3aa: ASSTTGTWVGNEQF

len: 13
abundance: -
v_gene: TRBV7-9
CDR3aa: ASSLRLAGGTEQY

len: 11
abundance: -
v_gene: TRBV30
CDR3aa: AWSVLSGSEQY

len: 11
abundance: once
v_gene: TRBV5-1
CDR3aa: ASSGGTGTEAF

len: 13
abundance: -
v_gene: TRBV30
CDR3aa: AWSVLVGVSDEQY

len: 12
abundance: -
v_gene: TRBV7-2
CDR3aa: ASSLQARQETQY

len: 11
abundance: -
v_gene: TRBV5-1
CDR3aa: ASSPGTRETQY

len: 13
abundance: -
v_gene: TRBV6-1
CDR3aa: ASSEASSGMDEQY

len: 12
abundance: -
v_gene: TRBV5-6
CDR3aa: ASSWLLNSEKLF

len: 12
abundance: -
v_gene: TRBV2
CDR3aa: ASNRGVRGQPQH

len: 10
abundance: -
v_gene: TRBV25-1
CDR3aa: ASSVKGSPLH

len: 12
abundance: few
v_gene: TRBV7-6
CDR3aa: ASSRGGGTDTQY

len: 10
abundance: -
v_gene: TRBV28
CDR3aa: ASSLAPETQY

len: 12
abundance: once
v_gene: TRBV7-2
CDR3aa: ASSSDRGRGELF

len: 9
abundance: -
v_gene: TRBV25-1
CDR3aa: ASSDLYEQY

len: 9
abundance: few
v_gene: TRBV20-1
CDR3aa: SARGGAEQF

len: 12
abundance: few
v_gene: TRBV30
CDR3aa: AWSGGFSNQPQH

len: 11
abundance: once
v_gene: TRBV7-9
CDR3aa: ASSLMYGTGSY

len: 10
abundance: -
v_gene: TRBV29-1
CDR3aa: SVEGLAGPQY

len: 12
abundance: -
v_gene: TRBV21-1
CDR3aa: ASIVRAQVYEQY

len: 15
abundance: -
v_gene: TRBV6-1
CDR3aa: ASSGGGQVTSREKLF

len: 12
abundance: once
v_gene: TRBV30
CDR3aa: ASGTSGRTGELF

len: 14
abundance: -
v_gene: TRBV6-5
CDR3aa: ASSYRKEYGSYEQY

len: 13
abundance: -
v_gene: TRBV7-2
CDR3aa: ASSTRQGGGNTIY

len: 14
abundance: -
v_gene: TRBV5-6
CDR3aa: ASRPLENPLTEEQY

len: 15
abundance: -
v_gene: TRBV5-8
CDR3aa: ASSFGLAGGPHYEQY

len: 15
abundance: -
v_gene: TRBV7-8
CDR3aa: ASSLRPGSYSNQPQH

len: 13
abundance: -
v_gene: TRBV4-1
CDR3aa: ASRERQGEGTEAF

len: 12
abundance: -
v_gene: TRBV7-6
CDR3aa: ASSLNPSFNEQF

len: 11
abundance: once
v_gene: TRBV10-2
CDR3aa: ASNRGGNNEQF

len: 13
abundance: -
v_gene: TRBV10-3
CDR3aa: AISEGNRRNTEAF

len: 12
abundance: -
v_gene: TRBV19
CDR3aa: ASRDLGQGHEQY

len: 13
abundance: -
v_gene: TRBV7-9
CDR3aa: ASSLDGFSYNEQF

len: 13
abundance: -
v_gene: TRBV15
CDR3aa: ATSETGSPYDEQF

len: 14
abundance: few
v_gene: TRBV29-1
CDR3aa: SVVRLRGPSNNEQF

len: 13
abundance: -
v_gene: TRBV14
CDR3aa: ASSQVTAAYNEQF

len: 11
abundance: -
v_gene: TRBV14
CDR3aa: ASSQTRGARAF

len: 16
abundance: -
v_gene: TRBV2
CDR3aa: ASSEAPSNRGQGNEQY